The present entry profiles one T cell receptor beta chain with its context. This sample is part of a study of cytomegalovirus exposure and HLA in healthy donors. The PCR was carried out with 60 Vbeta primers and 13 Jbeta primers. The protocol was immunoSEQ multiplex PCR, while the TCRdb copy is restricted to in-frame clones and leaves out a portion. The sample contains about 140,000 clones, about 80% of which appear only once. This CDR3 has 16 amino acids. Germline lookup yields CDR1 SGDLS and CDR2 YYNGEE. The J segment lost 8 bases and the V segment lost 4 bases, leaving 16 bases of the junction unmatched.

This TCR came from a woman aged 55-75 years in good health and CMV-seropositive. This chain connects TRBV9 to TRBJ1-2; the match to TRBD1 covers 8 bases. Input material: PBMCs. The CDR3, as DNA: TGTGCCAGCAGCACCAGTCCCGGGACAGGATTGAGAGGCTACACCTTC. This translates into CASSTSPGTGLRGYTF.